The source of this TCR beta chain is a study of shared clonotypes between healthy human individuals. Germline V gene data show CDR1 as LNHNV and CDR2 as YYDKDF (reference sequence). This CDR3 has 16 amino acids. J gave up 1 base and V 3 bases, and 5 bases lay outside the gene matches. A note on this clone: Its target is not known.

Study outcomes and limitations: It was observed that roughly 5.4% of naive CD4 clonotypes were shared across several donors. Shared clonotypes across all four donors exceeded non-shared ones in generation probability.

Genomic DNA per cell subset filled all wells of several immunoSEQ plates. Methods used by the authors: Junction-only sequences produced by ImmunoSEQ had no quality scores, so filtering differed. The assay was immunoSEQ multiplex PCR, and TCRdb's table has in-frame clones only and misses some. The DNA was the basis for D and trimming; V, J and clone size are from that table. The sample holds around 2.1 million clones, approximately 96% seen once. The J gene is TRBJ1-4, the V gene TRBV15, with 7 bases fitting TRBD1. Input material: naive CD4+ T cells sorted from blood. The subset denotes: CD45RA+ positively selected. The receptor was derived from a man between 18 and 29 years old in good health. The CDR3 loop is CATSSRRGQTNEKLFF. Here the CDR3 DNA reads TGTGCCACCAGCAGTAGGAGGGGGCAAACTAATGAAAAACTGTTTTTT.